The T cell receptor beta chain under discussion was sequenced for a study of identical twins. The V and J ends lost 0 bases and 2 bases, in that order; junction bases with no gene match: 0. From germline, CDR1 is SGDLS and CDR2 YYNGEE. The CDR3 has 15 residues. Regarding the study as a whole: Invariant MAIT and iNKT cells could partly confound zero-insertion analyses. Excess sharing between twins was weaker in beta out-of-frame sequences.

Template switching added a universal primer site, and cDNA bore unique molecular identifiers. Using its own MiXCR run on the 5' RACE reads, TCRdb lists one record per CDR3 protein. In the table there are a few hundred thousand distinct CDR3 sequences, 9% to 15% of which are singletons. This clonotype was seen at least ten times. Its target is not known. The same sample was also used in a study of yellow fever vaccine responses in identical twins.

The specimen sequenced was CD8+ T cells sorted from blood. This sequence was found in a woman younger than 30 in good health. The chain links TRBV9 to TRBJ2-1; 9 bases match TRBD2. CDR3 sequence reads: CASSVGGGAYNEQFF. CDR3 in DNA: TGTGCCAGCAGCGTAGGCGGGGGGGCCTACAATGAGCAGTTCTTC.